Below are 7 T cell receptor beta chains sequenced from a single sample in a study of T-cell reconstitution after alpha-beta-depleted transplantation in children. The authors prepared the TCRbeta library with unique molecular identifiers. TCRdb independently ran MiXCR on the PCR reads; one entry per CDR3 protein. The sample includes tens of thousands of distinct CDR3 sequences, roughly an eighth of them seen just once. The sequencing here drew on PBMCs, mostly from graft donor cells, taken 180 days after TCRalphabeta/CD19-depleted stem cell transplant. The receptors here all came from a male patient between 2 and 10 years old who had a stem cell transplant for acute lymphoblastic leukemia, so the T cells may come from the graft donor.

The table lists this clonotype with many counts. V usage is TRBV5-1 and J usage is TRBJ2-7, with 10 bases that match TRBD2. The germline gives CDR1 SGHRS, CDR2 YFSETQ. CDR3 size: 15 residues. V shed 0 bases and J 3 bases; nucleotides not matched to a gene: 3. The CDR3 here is CASSLVGLAVYEQYF. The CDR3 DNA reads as TGCGCCAGCAGCTTGGTAGGACTAGCGGTCTACGAGCAGTACTTC.

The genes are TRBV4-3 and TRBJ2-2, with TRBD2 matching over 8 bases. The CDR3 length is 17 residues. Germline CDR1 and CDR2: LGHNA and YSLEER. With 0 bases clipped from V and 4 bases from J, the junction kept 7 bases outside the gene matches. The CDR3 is CASSQDPLAGSTGELFF. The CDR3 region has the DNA TGCGCCAGCAGCCAAGATCCGCTAGCGGGTTCCACCGGGGAGCTGTTTTTT.

CDR3 DNA: TGTGCCAGCACGGGAGGGATTAACACCGGGGAGCTGTTTTTT. This codes for CASTGGINTGELFF. The rearrangement links TRBV5-6 to TRBJ2-2; 8 bases agree with TRBD2. The V gene's germline CDR1 is SGHDT and CDR2 YYEEEE. V dropped 6 bases and J dropped 2; count of bases not matched to a gene: 3. The CDR3 extends over 14 amino acids.

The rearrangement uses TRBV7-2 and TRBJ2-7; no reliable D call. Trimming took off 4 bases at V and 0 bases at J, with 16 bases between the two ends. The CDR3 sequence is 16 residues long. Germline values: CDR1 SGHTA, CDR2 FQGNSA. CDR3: CASSYPPDKISYEQYF. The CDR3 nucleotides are TGTGCCAGCAGCTACCCACCCGACAAAATCTCCTACGAGCAGTACTTC.

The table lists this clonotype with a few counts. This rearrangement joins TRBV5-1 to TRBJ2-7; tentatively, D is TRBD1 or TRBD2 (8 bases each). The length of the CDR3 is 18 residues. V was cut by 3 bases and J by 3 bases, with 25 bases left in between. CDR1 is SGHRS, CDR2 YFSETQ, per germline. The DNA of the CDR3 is TGCGCCAGCAGCTCTTCCCGGACAGGGTTCAGCGGGAGCTACGAGCAGTACTTC. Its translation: CASSSSRTGFSGSYEQYF. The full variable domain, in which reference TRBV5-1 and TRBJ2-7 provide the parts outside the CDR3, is KAGVTQTPRYLIKTRGQQVTLSCSPISGHRSVSWYQQTPGQGLQFLFEYFSETQRNKGNFPGRFSGRQFSNSRSEMNVSTLELGDSALYLCASSSSRTGFSGSYEQYFGPGTRLTVT.

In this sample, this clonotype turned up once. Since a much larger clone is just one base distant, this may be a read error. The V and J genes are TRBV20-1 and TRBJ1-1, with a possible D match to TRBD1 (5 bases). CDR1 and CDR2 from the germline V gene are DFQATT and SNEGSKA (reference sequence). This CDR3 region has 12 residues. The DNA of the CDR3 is TGCAGTACTAGGGGCAGTGACCCTGAAGCTTTCTTT. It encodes CSTRGSDPEAFF.

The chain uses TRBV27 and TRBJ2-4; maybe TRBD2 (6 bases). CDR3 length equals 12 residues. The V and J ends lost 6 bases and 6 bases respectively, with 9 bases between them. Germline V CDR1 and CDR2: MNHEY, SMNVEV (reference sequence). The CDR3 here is CASRRDSNIQYF. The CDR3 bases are TGTGCCAGCAGGCGGGACTCAAACATTCAGTACTTC.